Shown below are 27 T cell receptor beta chains from a single sample sequenced in a study of blood T cell repertoires in COVID-19. Sequencing used immunoSEQ multiplex PCR; TCRdb keeps in-frame clones, though not all of them. The sample carries some 350,000 clones, around 90% recorded once. The specimen sequenced was peripheral blood. The receptors were gathered from a woman aged 30 to 39 with COVID-19, enrolled during active disease.

The chain is built from TRBV6-5 and TRBJ1-1; D possibly corresponds to TRBD1 (5 bases). This CDR3 spans 16 amino acids. V lost 2 bases, J lost 3 bases, and 16 bases lay in between. Germline V gene sequence: CDR1 MNHEY, CDR2 SVGAGI. Here the CDR3 reads CASSYALDIGDTEAFF. The CDR3 DNA reads TGTGCCAGCAGTTACGCCCTGGATATAGGGGACACTGAAGCTTTCTTT.

The chain employs TRBV2 and TRBJ2-1, with TRBD2 as a possible D gene (5 bases). The length of the CDR3 is 13 residues. V lost 7 bases and J lost 1, with 8 bases in between. Germline loops: CDR1 SNHLY, CDR2 FYNNEI. As DNA, the CDR3 is TGTGCCAGCAAGAGAGGGTCCTACAATGAGCAGTTCTTC. It specifies CASKRGSYNEQFF.

The rearrangement uses TRBV5-6 and TRBJ2-1; 8 bases are a match to TRBD2. Per the germline V gene, CDR1 is SGHDT and CDR2 is YYEEEE. The CDR3 has 16 residues. With 1 base clipped from V and 0 bases from J, the junction kept 3 bases outside the gene matches. The CDR3 region is CASSLTSGVSYNEQFF. The CDR3 DNA reads TGTGCCAGCAGCTTGACTAGCGGCGTCTCCTACAATGAGCAGTTCTTC.

The chain recombines TRBV27 with TRBJ2-3, with 10 bases matching TRBD2. This CDR3 has 16 residues. CDR1 and CDR2 from the germline V gene are MNHEY and SMNVEV (reference sequence). With 6 bases clipped from V and 1 base from J, the junction kept 7 bases outside the gene matches. CDR3 residues: CASSRGGTSGTDTQYF. The CDR3 DNA reads as TGTGCCAGCAGCCGGGGAGGGACTAGCGGCACAGATACGCAGTATTTT.

V and J are TRBV3-1 (or the pseudogene TRBV3-2) and TRBJ2-3, with TRBD2 matching over 10 bases. The trim removed 0 bases at V and 1 base at J, leaving 4 bases unmatched. The CDR3 spans 17 residues. CDR1 and CDR2 (germline): LGHDT, YNNKEL (reference sequence). The CDR3, as DNA: TGTGCCAGCAGCCAAGACGGAAGCGGGGGGGGCACAGATACGCAGTATTTT. Translation: CASSQDGSGGGTDTQYF.

This clone has more than one count but fewer than ten. The chain links TRBV27 to TRBJ2-2; no reliable D call. V was cut by 2 bases and J by 6 bases, with 4 bases left in between. Germline V gene lookup returns CDR1 MNHEY and CDR2 SMNVEV (reference sequence). CDR3 length: 12 amino acids. In DNA form, the CDR3 reads TGTGCCAGCAGTTTACCGGCCGGGGAGCTGTTTTTT. Translated: CASSLPAGELFF.

This clone was counted a single time. The DNA for the CDR3 is TGCGCCAGCAGCCAAGGGTCCAGGGGAGTGGACGAGCAGTACTTC. It encodes CASSQGSRGVDEQYF. The chain joins TRBV4-3 to TRBJ2-7; TRBD1 is a possible D gene (6 bases). V shed 1 base and J shed 5 bases, with 15 bases lying between them. Germline values: CDR1 LGHNA, CDR2 YSLEER. The CDR3 covers 15 residues.

The J gene is TRBJ2-2, the V gene TRBV3-1 (or the pseudogene TRBV3-2), with 7 nucleotides matching TRBD1. Germline CDR1 and CDR2: LGHDT and YNNKEL (reference sequence). J gave up 7 bases and V 8 bases, and 10 bases lay outside the gene matches. This CDR3 is 14 amino acids long. The CDR3 protein is CASERGGGGGELFF. In DNA form, the CDR3 reads TGTGCCAGCGAGCGAGGGGGCGGAGGCGGGGAGCTGTTTTTT.

The chain is built from TRBV19 and TRBJ2-1; possibly TRBD2 for D (5 bases). Trimming stripped 7 bases from V and 9 bases from J, with 10 bases between. The V gene's germline CDR1 is LNHDA and CDR2 SQIVND (reference sequence). The CDR3 contains 11 residues. DNA for the CDR3: TGTGCCAGTACCCGGGAAGCTGAGCAGTTCTTC. Translated: CASTREAEQFF.

The gene calls are TRBV27 and TRBJ2-3, with 9 positions matching TRBD2. Germline CDR1 and CDR2: MNHEY and SMNVEV (reference sequence). With V trimmed by 5 bases and J by 2 bases, 5 bases remained unmatched. The CDR3 extends over 15 amino acids. The CDR3 here is CASSRSGRLTDTQYF. The CDR3 DNA is TGTGCCAGCAGTCGCAGCGGGAGGCTCACAGATACGCAGTATTTT.

The chain employs TRBV28 and TRBJ1-1; D possibly corresponds to TRBD1 (5 bases). This CDR3 is 13 amino acids long. Between the trimmed V and J ends, which lost 7 bases and 4 bases, there was a span of 13 bases. Germline values: CDR1 MDHEN, CDR2 SYDVKM. The CDR3 DNA sequence: TGTGCCAGCAAGCTGGGGGGTAGCACTGAAGCTTTCTTT. This sequence encodes CASKLGGSTEAFF.

J is TRBJ1-2 and V is TRBV7-9; tentatively, D is TRBD1 (5 bases). The CDR3 is 16 amino acids. Germline CDR1 is SEHNR and CDR2 is FQNEAQ (reference sequence). V shed 5 bases and J shed 4 bases, with 20 bases lying between them. Here the CDR3 reads CASSRWRDPGGYGYTF. The CDR3 region has the DNA TGTGCCAGCAGCCGATGGAGGGATCCTGGGGGCTATGGCTACACCTTC.

V and J are TRBV6-6 and TRBJ1-6, with TRBD1 matching over 7 bases. V was pared by 8 bases and J by 9 bases, with 7 bases of the junction left unmatched. This CDR3 has 13 residues. Germline CDR1 MNHNY, CDR2 SVGAGI (reference sequence). CDR3 bases: TGTGCCAGCCTAGGGGGCTTTAGTTCACCCCTCCACTTT. It is translated as CASLGGFSSPLHF.

The CDR3 DNA is TGTGCCAGCAGTTACTCGGTCCAGGGCGGAAACACCATATATTTT. Its translation: CASSYSVQGGNTIYF. The J gene is TRBJ1-3, the V gene TRBV6-5; D is perhaps TRBD1 (5 bases). The CDR3 loop spans 15 amino acids. Germline values: CDR1 MNHEY, CDR2 SVGAGI. V lost 0 bases, J lost 4 bases, and 10 bases lay in between.

CDR3 protein: CASRLWQNYGYTF. CDR3 sequence (DNA): TGTGCCAGCAGGTTGTGGCAGAACTATGGCTACACCTTC. V gene TRBV5-8 combines with J gene TRBJ1-2; no clear D. Trimming took 5 bases from V and 2 from J, leaving 10 bases between them. Per the germline V gene, CDR1 is SGHTS and CDR2 is YDEGEE. The CDR3 loop spans 13 amino acids.

The rearrangement joins TRBV6-4 to TRBJ2-3; 8 positions agree with TRBD1. Trimming cost V 2 bases and J 4 bases; bases outside gene matches: 8. The germline CDR1 and CDR2 sequences are MRHNA and SNTAGT. This CDR3 has 16 amino acids. CDR3 bases: TGTGCCAGCAGTGACGGACAGGGTTCGAGCGCAGATACGCAGTATTTT. Its protein product is CASSDGQGSSADTQYF.

This clone showed up just a few times. The chain recombines TRBV6-5 with TRBJ1-4; D not resolved. Trimming removed 6 bases at V and 2 bases at J, with 10 bases between. CDR1 and CDR2 (germline): MNHEY, SVGAGI. There are 14 residues in the CDR3. CDR3 in DNA: TGTGCCAGCAGCGATAGCGTCACTAATGAAAAACTGTTTTTT. Protein product: CASSDSVTNEKLFF.

The chain combines TRBV24-1 with TRBJ2-2; 11 bases map to TRBD1. CDR3 length: 15 amino acids. Germline V gene sequence: CDR1 KGHDR, CDR2 SFDVKD. Trimming at V came to 9 bases and at J to 5 bases, leaving 7 bases not matched to a gene. CDR3 nucleotides: TGTGCCACCGAATGGGGGACAGGGGGGACCGGGGAGCTGTTTTTT. It yields the protein CATEWGTGGTGELFF.

Note on this clone: The sample has other DNA sequences that encode this CDR3 too. The chain links TRBV11-2 to TRBJ2-7; D is uncertain. CDR1 is SGHAT and CDR2 is FQNNGV in the germline V gene. This CDR3 spans 11 amino acids. V dropped 5 bases and J dropped 3 bases, with 5 bases sitting between them. The CDR3 loop reads CASSRSYEQYF. The CDR3 nucleotides are TGTGCCAGCAGCCGTAGCTACGAGCAGTACTTC.

The V gene is TRBV6-5, the J gene TRBJ2-1; 11 bases agree with TRBD1. Germline V gene sequence: CDR1 MNHEY, CDR2 SVGAGI. After removal of 0 bases from V and 6 bases from J, the junction contained 1 base not matched to a gene. The CDR3 contains 15 residues. The CDR3 DNA is TGTGCCAGCAGTTACTCCGGGACAGGGGGCAATGAGCAGTTCTTC. Protein: CASSYSGTGGNEQFF.

The rearrangement joins TRBV7-2 to TRBJ1-1; 10 nucleotides match TRBD1. V lost 5 bases, J lost 1 base, and 10 bases stayed unmatched. There are 17 residues in the CDR3. Germline V gene data show CDR1 as SGHTA and CDR2 as FQGNSA. In DNA form, the CDR3 reads TGTGCCAGCAGCGATAGACAGGGGGCGCGAGGGAACACTGAAGCTTTCTTT. Its protein product is CASSDRQGARGNTEAFF.

The V gene is TRBV19, the J gene TRBJ2-5; 8 nucleotides line up with TRBD1. With 6 bases clipped from V and 5 bases from J, the junction kept 17 bases outside the gene matches. The CDR3 has 17 amino acids. Germline V lookup: CDR1 LNHDA, CDR2 SQIVND (reference sequence). CDR3 coding DNA: TGTGCCAGTAGCGCCATGGCAGGGGGCGCGGGTTACGAGACCCAGTACTTC. Encoded protein: CASSAMAGGAGYETQYF.

This rearrangement joins TRBV27 to TRBJ2-3; 8 nucleotides align to TRBD2. Germline-derived CDR1 and CDR2 are MNHEY and SMNVEV (reference sequence). CDR3 size: 15 residues. The junction had 4 bases not matched to a gene; V was cut back by 5 bases and J by 0 bases. CDR3 sequence (DNA): TGTGCCAGCAGTAGCGGGGGAACTAGCACAGATACGCAGTATTTT. It codes for CASSSGGTSTDTQYF.

This rearrangement joins TRBV5-6 to TRBJ1-6, with D possibly matching TRBD1 (6 bases). The V end was cut by 0 bases, the J end by 9 bases, with 13 bases between. The CDR3 is 15 residues long. Germline CDR1 reads SGHDT; CDR2 reads YYEEEE. CDR3 DNA: TGTGCCAGCAGCTTGGGGTTCCAGGGGATTTCACCCCTCCACTTT. This codes for CASSLGFQGISPLHF.

The CDR3 sequence is CASSSGQFAGNTIYF. The CDR3 coding sequence is TGTGCCAGCAGCTCAGGACAGTTCGCTGGAAACACCATATATTTT. This chain uses TRBV28 with TRBJ1-3; perhaps TRBD1 as D (6 bases). This CDR3 has 15 residues. CDR1 and CDR2 from the germline V gene are MDHEN and SYDVKM. Between the trimmed V and J ends, which lost 6 bases and 2 bases, there was a span of 14 bases.

V and J are TRBV9 and TRBJ1-1; a possible D gene is TRBD1 (5 bases). The CDR3 totals 13 residues. V gave up 1 base and J gave up 4 bases, with 8 bases separating them. Germline assignment: CDR1 SGDLS and CDR2 YYNGEE. Here the CDR3 DNA reads TGTGCCAGCAGCGTAAATAGGGGCACTGAAGCTTTCTTT. Protein: CASSVNRGTEAFF.

The chain joins TRBV7-9 to TRBJ2-1, with D perhaps matching TRBD2 (5 bases). Germline loops: CDR1 SEHNR, CDR2 FQNEAQ (reference sequence). The V end lost 7 bases, the J end lost 4 bases, and 20 bases lay between the germline ends. The CDR3 consists of 16 residues. CDR3 sequence reads: CASNFEGPPLYNEQFF. Written as DNA, the CDR3 is TGTGCCAGCAACTTCGAGGGCCCCCCTCTTTACAATGAGCAGTTCTTC.